This entry features one T cell receptor beta chain sequence. The antigen it binds to is not known. Base qualities are missing; no much larger clone stands one base away. The data were obtained in a study of blood T cell repertoires in COVID-19 (dated by TCRdb to about 2020). Context from the whole study: Samples covering the acute and convalescent phases of COVID-19 were provided by collaborators in the United States, Italy and Spain. The material from the prospective study consisted of cDNA or gDNA derived from T cells, B-cell-depleted T cells, or PBMCs. Deeply sampled blood TCRbeta repertoires from subjects exposed to, actively infected with, or recovered from COVID-19 were included in the dataset. The repertoires were released in a freely available public database intended as a resource for research on the immune response to SARS-CoV-2. The samples were drawn from the first 160 participants of the ongoing ImmuneRACE study and from some 1,300 subjects provided by 6 global collaborators. Sample metadata almost always included a de-identified subject ID, COVID-19 status, age in years and sex. Where HLA class I and class II types were available, the types were taken from metadata supplied by the sample provider, not from assay-based typing.

The germline V gene gives CDR1 as WSHSY and CDR2 as SAAADI. Trimmed from V: 5 bases; trimmed from J: 7 bases; junction bases lacking a gene match: 4. The CDR3 has 14 amino acids, counting the end cysteine and phenylalanine. The only DNA kept is the CDR3, 42 bases in frame from the first base. TCRbeta CDR3 regions were amplified from genomic DNA using the immunoSEQ Assay, a bias-controlled multiplex PCR. In the paper's pipeline: Within the assay, amplification of reference gene primers was used to estimate how many nucleated cells each sample contained. To quantify the absolute abundance of each unique TCRbeta CDR3 rearrangement, sequence reads were collapsed and filtered. Productive Simpson clonality was computed per sample as the square root of Simpson's diversity index over productive rearrangements. Sourced from immuneACCESS, this table was stored by TCRdb with only in-frame sequences that have V and J called. A share of the clones is absent; for the studies checked, an unresolved V gene accounts for under half, and the remainder has no known explanation. The V and J calls and clone size come from that table; D and trimming were worked out from the DNA. Here the sample has about 300,000 clones; 75% to 90% occur a single time. Together, the top ten hold roughly 2.3% of the sample.

On the study overall, not on this receptor specifically: How much clinical and demographic metadata was included differed by source and by participant, and the metadata was provided uncurated.

Collaborating institutions collected whole blood in K2EDTA tubes following their own protocols. For TCRbeta analysis, collaborators shipped samples in one of three forms: frozen whole blood, isolated PBMCs, or DNA extracted from either of those sample types. The V and J segments used are TRBV10-2 and TRBJ2-1; TRBD2 fits 11 bases in the junction. Specimen: peripheral blood. The receptor's source is a man younger than 30 with active or convalescent COVID-19. The CDR3 loop reads CASSLAGGRNEQFF. In nucleotides, the sequence is TGCGCCAGCAGTCTAGCGGGGGGTCGGAATGAGCAGTTCTTC.